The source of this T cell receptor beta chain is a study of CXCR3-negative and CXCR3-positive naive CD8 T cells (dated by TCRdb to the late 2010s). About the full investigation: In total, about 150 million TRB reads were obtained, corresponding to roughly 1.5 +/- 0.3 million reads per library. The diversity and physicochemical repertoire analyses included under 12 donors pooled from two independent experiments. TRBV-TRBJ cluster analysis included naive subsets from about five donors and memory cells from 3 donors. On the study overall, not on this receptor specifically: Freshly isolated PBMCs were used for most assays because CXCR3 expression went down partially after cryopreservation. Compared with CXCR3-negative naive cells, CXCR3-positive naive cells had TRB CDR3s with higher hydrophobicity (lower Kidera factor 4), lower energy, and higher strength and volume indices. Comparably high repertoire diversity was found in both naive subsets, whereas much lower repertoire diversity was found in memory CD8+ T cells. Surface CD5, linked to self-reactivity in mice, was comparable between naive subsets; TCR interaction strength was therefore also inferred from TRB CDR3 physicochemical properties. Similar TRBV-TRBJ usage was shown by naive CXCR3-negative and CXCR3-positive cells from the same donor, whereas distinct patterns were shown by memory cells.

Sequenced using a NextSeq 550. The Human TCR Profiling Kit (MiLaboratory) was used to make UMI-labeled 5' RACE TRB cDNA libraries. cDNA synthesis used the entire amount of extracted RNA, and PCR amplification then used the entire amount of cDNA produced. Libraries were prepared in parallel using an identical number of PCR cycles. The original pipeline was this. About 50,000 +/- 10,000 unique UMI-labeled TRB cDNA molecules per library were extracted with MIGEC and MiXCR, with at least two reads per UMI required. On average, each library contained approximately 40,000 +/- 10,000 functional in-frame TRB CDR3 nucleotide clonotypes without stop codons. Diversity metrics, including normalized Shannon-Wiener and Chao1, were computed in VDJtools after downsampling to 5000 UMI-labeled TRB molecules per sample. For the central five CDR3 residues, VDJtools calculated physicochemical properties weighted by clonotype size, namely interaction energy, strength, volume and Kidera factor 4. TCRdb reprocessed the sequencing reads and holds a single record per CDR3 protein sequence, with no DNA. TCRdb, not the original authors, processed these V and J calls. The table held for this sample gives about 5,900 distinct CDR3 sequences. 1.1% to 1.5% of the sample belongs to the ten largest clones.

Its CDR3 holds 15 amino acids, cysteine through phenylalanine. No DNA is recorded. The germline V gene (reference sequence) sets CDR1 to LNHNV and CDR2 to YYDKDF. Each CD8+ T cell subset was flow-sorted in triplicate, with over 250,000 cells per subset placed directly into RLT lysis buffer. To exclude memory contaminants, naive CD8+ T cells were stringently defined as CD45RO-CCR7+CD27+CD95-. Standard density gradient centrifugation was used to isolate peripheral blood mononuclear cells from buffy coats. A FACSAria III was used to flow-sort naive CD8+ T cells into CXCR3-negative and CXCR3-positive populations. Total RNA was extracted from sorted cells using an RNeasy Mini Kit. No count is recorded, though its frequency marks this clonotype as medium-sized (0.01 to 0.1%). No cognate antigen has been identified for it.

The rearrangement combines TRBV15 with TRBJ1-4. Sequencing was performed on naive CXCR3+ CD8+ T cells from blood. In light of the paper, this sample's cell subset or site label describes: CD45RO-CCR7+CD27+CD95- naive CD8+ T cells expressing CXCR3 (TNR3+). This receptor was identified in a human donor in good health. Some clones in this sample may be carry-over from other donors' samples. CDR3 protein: CATSRLTAANEKLFF.